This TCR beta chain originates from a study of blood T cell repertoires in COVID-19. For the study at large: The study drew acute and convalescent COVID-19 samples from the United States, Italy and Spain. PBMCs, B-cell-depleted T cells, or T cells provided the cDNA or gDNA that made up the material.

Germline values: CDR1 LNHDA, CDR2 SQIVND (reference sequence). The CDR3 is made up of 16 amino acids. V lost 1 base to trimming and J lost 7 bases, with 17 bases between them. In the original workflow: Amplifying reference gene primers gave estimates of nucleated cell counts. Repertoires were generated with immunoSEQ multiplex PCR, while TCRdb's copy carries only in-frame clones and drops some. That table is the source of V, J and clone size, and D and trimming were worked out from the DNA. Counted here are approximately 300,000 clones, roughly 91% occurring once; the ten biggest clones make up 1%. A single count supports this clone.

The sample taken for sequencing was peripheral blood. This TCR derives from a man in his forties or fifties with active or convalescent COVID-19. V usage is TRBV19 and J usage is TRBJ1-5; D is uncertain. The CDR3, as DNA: TGTGCCAGTAGTATAGGCGAGCTACTCCACGTCCAGCCCCAGCATTTT. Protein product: CASSIGELLHVQPQHF.